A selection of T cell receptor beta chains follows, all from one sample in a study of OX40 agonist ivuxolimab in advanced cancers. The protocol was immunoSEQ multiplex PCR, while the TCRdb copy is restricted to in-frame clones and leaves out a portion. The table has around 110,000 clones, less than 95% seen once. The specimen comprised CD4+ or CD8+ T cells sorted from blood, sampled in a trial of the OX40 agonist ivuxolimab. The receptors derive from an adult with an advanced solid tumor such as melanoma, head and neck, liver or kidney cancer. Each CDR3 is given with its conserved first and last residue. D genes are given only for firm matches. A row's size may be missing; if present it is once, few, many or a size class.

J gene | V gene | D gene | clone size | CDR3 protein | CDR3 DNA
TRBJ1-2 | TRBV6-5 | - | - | CASTPSLSGYGYTF | TGTGCCAGCACCCCGTCCTTATCCGGCTATGGCTACACCTTC
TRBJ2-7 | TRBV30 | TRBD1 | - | CAWERTGSYEQYF | TGTGCCTGGGAAAGGACAGGGAGTTACGAGCAGTACTTC
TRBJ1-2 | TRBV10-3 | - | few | CATKDRDPKSHGYGYTF | TGTGCCACGAAAGACCGGGACCCTAAAAGTCATGGCTATGGCTACACCTTC
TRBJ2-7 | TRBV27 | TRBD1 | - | CASSSRGQGRVYEQYF | TGTGCCAGCAGTTCCCGGGGACAGGGAAGGGTCTACGAGCAGTACTTC
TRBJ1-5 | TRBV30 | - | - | CAWSLGNNQPQHF | TGTGCCTGGAGTCTAGGGAACAATCAGCCCCAGCATTTT
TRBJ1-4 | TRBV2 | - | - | CASVLTVGNEKLFF | TGTGCCAGCGTTTTGACGGTCGGTAATGAAAAACTGTTTTTT
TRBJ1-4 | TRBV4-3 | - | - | CASSQDKTWGEKLFF | TGCGCCAGCAGCCAGGATAAGACCTGGGGGGAAAAACTGTTTTTT
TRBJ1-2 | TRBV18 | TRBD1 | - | CASSPYRDRGKEVEKNYGYTF | TGTGCCAGCTCACCGTACCGGGACAGGGGGAAAGAGGTGGAAAAGAACTATGGCTACACCTTC
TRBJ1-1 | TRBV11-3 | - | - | CASSTTWSGIRTEAFF | TGTGCCAGCAGCACCACCTGGTCCGGGATTAGAACTGAAGCTTTCTTT
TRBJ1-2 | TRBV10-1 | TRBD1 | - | CASSAGTENYGYTF | TGCGCCAGCAGTGCGGGGACAGAAAACTATGGCTACACCTTC
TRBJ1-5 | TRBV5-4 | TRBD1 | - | CASSDRDQPQHF | TGTGCCAGCAGCGACAGGGATCAGCCCCAGCATTTT
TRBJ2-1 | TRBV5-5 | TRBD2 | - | CASSLKLAGVTSYNEQFF | TGTGCCAGCAGCTTAAAACTAGCGGGGGTTACTTCCTACAATGAGCAGTTCTTC
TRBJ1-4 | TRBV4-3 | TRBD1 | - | CASSQGQGGEKLFF | TGCGCCAGCAGCCAAGGACAGGGCGGAGAAAAACTGTTTTTT
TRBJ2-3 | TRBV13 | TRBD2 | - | CASSILQRGSDTQYF | TGTGCCAGCAGCATACTTCAGCGGGGGTCAGATACGCAGTATTTT
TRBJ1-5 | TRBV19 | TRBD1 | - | CASSQDRSLHQPQHF | TGTGCCAGTAGTCAGGACAGGAGCCTTCATCAGCCCCAGCATTTT
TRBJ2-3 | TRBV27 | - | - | CASSWSSSTDTQYF | TGTGCCAGCAGTTGGTCATCCTCCACAGATACGCAGTATTTT
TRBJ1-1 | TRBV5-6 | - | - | CASSLGGGGVNTEAFF | TGTGCCAGCAGCTTGGGCGGCGGGGGAGTGAACACTGAAGCTTTCTTT
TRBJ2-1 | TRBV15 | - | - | CATSFWGPSPYNEQFF | TGTGCCACCAGTTTTTGGGGTCCGAGTCCCTACAATGAGCAGTTCTTC
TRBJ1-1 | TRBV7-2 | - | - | CASLPLGGLNTEAFF | TGTGCCAGCCTCCCCTTAGGGGGTTTGAACACTGAAGCTTTCTTT
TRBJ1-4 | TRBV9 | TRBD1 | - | CASSALTGEVGEKLFF | TGTGCCAGCAGCGCCTTGACAGGGGAGGTCGGTGAAAAACTGTTTTTT
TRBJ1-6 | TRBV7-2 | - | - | CASSLLVSNSPLHF | TGTGCCAGCAGCTTACTGGTCAGTAATTCACCCCTCCACTTT
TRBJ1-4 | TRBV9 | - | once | CASSVGGPNEKLFF | TGTGCCAGCAGCGTGGGGGGTCCTAATGAAAAACTGTTTTTT
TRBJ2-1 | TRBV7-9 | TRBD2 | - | CASRQTSGGAGEQFF | TGTGCCAGCAGACAAACTAGCGGGGGGGCCGGTGAGCAGTTCTTC
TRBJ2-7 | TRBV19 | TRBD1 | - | CASSDRGTYEQYF | TGTGCCAGTAGCGACAGGGGTACCTACGAGCAGTACTTC
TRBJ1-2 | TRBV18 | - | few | CASSPMDGFGYGYTF | TGTGCCAGCTCACCAATGGACGGGTTTGGGTATGGCTACACCTTC
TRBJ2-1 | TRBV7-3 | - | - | CASSPRTSRFDEQFF | TGTGCCAGCAGCCCCCGTACTAGCAGGTTTGATGAGCAGTTCTTC
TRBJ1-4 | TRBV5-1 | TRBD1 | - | CASSLQSTGNEKLFF | TGCGCCAGCAGCTTGCAGTCGACAGGGAATGAAAAACTGTTTTTT
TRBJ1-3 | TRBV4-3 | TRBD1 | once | CASSQEGQGAGNTIYF | TGCGCCAGCAGCCAAGAGGGCCAGGGGGCAGGAAACACCATATATTTT
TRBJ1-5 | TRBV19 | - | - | CASSAGGQPQHF | TGTGCCTCCTCAGCGGGGGGTCAGCCCCAGCATTTT
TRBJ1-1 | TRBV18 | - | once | CASSPPSGDEAFF | TGTGCCAGCTCACCACCTTCAGGCGACGAAGCTTTCTTT
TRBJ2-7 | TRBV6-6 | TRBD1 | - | CASILNRQGKAYEQYF | TGTGCCAGTATCCTAAATAGACAGGGGAAAGCTTACGAGCAGTACTTC
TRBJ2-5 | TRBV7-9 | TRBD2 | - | CASSRGDPSLMAQYF | TGTGCCAGCAGCCGGGGGGACCCCTCGCTAATGGCCCAGTACTTC
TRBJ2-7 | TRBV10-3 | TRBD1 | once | CAISEGQVTDEQYF | TGTGCCATCAGTGAGGGACAGGTCACCGACGAGCAGTACTTC
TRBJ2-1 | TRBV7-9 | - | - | CASSRPQLGFYNEQFF | TGTGCCAGCAGCCGGCCTCAGCTGGGATTCTACAATGAGCAGTTCTTC
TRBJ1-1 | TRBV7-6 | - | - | CASSLETANTEAFF | TGTGCCAGCAGCTTAGAGACCGCGAACACTGAAGCTTTCTTT
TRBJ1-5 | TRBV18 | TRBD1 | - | CASSRDRGQPQHF | TGTGCCAGCTCCCGGGACAGGGGGCAGCCCCAGCATTTT
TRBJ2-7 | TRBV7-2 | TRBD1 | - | CASSSDRGRNYEQYF | TGTGCCAGCAGCTCCGACAGGGGCCGAAACTACGAGCAGTACTTC
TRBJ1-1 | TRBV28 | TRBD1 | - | CASSFADRGKMNTEAFF | TGTGCCAGCAGTTTCGCGGACAGGGGTAAGATGAACACTGAAGCTTTCTTT
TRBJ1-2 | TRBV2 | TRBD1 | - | CASSPQGADYGYTF | TGTGCCAGCAGTCCACAGGGGGCCGACTATGGCTACACCTTC
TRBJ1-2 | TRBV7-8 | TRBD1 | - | CASSEDRGPGYTF | TGTGCCAGCAGCGAGGACAGGGGGCCTGGCTACACCTTC
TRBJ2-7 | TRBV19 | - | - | CASSSQGGPEQYF | TGTGCCAGTAGTTCGCAGGGGGGGCCCGAGCAGTACTTC
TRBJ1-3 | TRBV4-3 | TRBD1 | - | CASSLEQGGSGNTIYF | TGCGCCAGCAGCCTCGAACAGGGGGGTTCTGGAAACACCATATATTTT
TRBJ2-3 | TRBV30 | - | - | CAWGESGTDTQYF | TGTGCCTGGGGGGAGTCCGGCACAGATACGCAGTATTTT
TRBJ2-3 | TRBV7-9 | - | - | CASSFLVDADTQYF | TGTGCCAGCAGCTTCCTAGTCGACGCAGATACGCAGTATTTT
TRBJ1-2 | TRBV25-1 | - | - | CASSEYPASAHGYTF | TGTGCCAGCAGTGAATATCCCGCGTCGGCCCATGGCTACACCTTC